The sequence of this TCR beta chain was determined in a study of cytomegalovirus exposure and HLA in healthy donors. The PCR employed 60 Vbeta primers together with 13 Jbeta primers. Data came from immunoSEQ multiplex PCR; TCRdb stores just in-frame clones and leaves some out. The profile shows about 120,000 clones, 83% of them singletons. Germline V gives CDR1 SEHNR, CDR2 FQNEAQ (reference sequence). This CDR3 contains 15 residues. Trimming left V 1 base short and J 3 bases short, with 12 bases between. Broader study findings: Association with HLA alleles at 0.05 false discovery rate was found for about 17,000 TCR beta sequences in a later analysis.

Worth noting for this clone: What it binds is unknown.

This chain connects TRBV7-9 to TRBJ1-2, with D perhaps matching TRBD1 (6 bases). Material for sequencing was PBMCs. The TCR comes from a woman aged 40 to 50 in good health and CMV-seropositive. This CDR3 is CASSLGTVQYYGYTF. The CDR3 DNA sequence: TGTGCCAGCAGCTTAGGGACAGTCCAATACTATGGCTACACCTTC.